Listed below are T cell receptor beta chains from one sample, sequenced in a study of neoadjuvant anti-PD-1 for oral cavity cancer. Clones were read by immunoSEQ multiplex PCR, and TCRdb kept only the in-frame ones, dropping some. The table includes about 37,000 clones, more than 35% detected once. This sample comprised tumor tissue, obtained after nivolumab (anti-PD-1) treatment. These receptors came from a person between 40 and 80 years old with oral cavity squamous cell carcinoma. The CDR3 runs from the conserved cysteine through the conserved F or W. D genes are given only for firm matches.

v_call: TRBV11-2; d_call: -; cdr3_aa: CASSSLGNTIYF
v_call: TRBV7-2; d_call: TRBD2; cdr3_aa: CASSLTGLADYEQYF
v_call: TRBV5-1; d_call: -; cdr3_aa: CASSFNSGEQYF
v_call: TRBV2; d_call: -; cdr3_aa: CASSEMGRTNEKLFF
v_call: TRBV4-1; d_call: -; cdr3_aa: CASSQGTGLLLETQYF
v_call: TRBV5-6; d_call: -; cdr3_aa: CASSMGGSPYEQYF
v_call: TRBV19; d_call: -; cdr3_aa: CASSMKAGTTEAFF
v_call: TRBV29-1; d_call: -; cdr3_aa: CSAKTHSYEQYF
v_call: TRBV25-1; d_call: -; cdr3_aa: CASSEFSTGELFF
v_call: TRBV4-2; d_call: TRBD1; cdr3_aa: CASSQETGGEQFF
v_call: TRBV5-1; d_call: -; cdr3_aa: CASSLGGRRGEQYF
v_call: TRBV7-8; d_call: -; cdr3_aa: CASSSSRPRTYEQYF
v_call: TRBV27; d_call: -; cdr3_aa: CASSRFGTEAFF
v_call: TRBV9; d_call: -; cdr3_aa: CASTLGGFSTDTQYF
v_call: TRBV27; d_call: TRBD2; cdr3_aa: CASNPLAGGAGELFF
v_call: TRBV6-1; d_call: TRBD1; cdr3_aa: CASRTQQGAAYEQYF
v_call: TRBV7-2; d_call: -; cdr3_aa: CASSQGYVANEQYF
v_call: TRBV30; d_call: TRBD1; cdr3_aa: CAWRGQPNQPQHF
v_call: TRBV27; d_call: TRBD2; cdr3_aa: CASSLLEEGLAGGPRDTQYF
v_call: TRBV5-1; d_call: TRBD1; cdr3_aa: CASSFPGTGYSNTEAFF
v_call: TRBV5-1; d_call: TRBD1; cdr3_aa: CASSLEWDRADYTF
v_call: TRBV29-1; d_call: TRBD1; cdr3_aa: CSVRSGTGGYEQYF
v_call: TRBV20-1; d_call: -; cdr3_aa: CSAPTGEAFF
v_call: TRBV28; d_call: -; cdr3_aa: CASSLSRYGYTF
v_call: TRBV6-5; d_call: -; cdr3_aa: CASKKGASNYGYTF
v_call: TRBV4-2; d_call: -; cdr3_aa: CASGHGETQYF
v_call: TRBV5-4; d_call: TRBD1; cdr3_aa: CASSQTGLFWDTIYF
v_call: TRBV5-6; d_call: -; cdr3_aa: CASSWGSGVNGYTF
v_call: TRBV28; d_call: -; cdr3_aa: CASSAFNEKLFF
v_call: TRBV4-1; d_call: TRBD2; cdr3_aa: CASSPIAGGSGNEQFF
v_call: TRBV7-6; d_call: TRBD1; cdr3_aa: CASSLGTGTNTGELFF
v_call: TRBV9; d_call: -; cdr3_aa: CASSARGGSAGNTIYF
v_call: TRBV4-1; d_call: TRBD1; cdr3_aa: CASSHRTGRDGNQPQHF
v_call: TRBV7-9; d_call: TRBD1; cdr3_aa: CASSFGDRIYGYTF
v_call: TRBV28; d_call: -; cdr3_aa: CASSLAGASSYEQYF
v_call: TRBV7-9; d_call: TRBD1; cdr3_aa: CASTRWDSDTEAFF
v_call: TRBV5-1; d_call: TRBD1; cdr3_aa: CASSPGTGNSPLHF
v_call: TRBV5-1; d_call: -; cdr3_aa: CASSLTGFGTEAFF